The next 20 T cell receptor beta chains were all read from a single sample in a study of cytomegalovirus exposure and HLA in healthy donors. The PCR had 60 Vbeta and 13 Jbeta primers. Method: immunoSEQ multiplex PCR; TCRdb's copy keeps in-frame clones and lacks some. Of about 120,000 clones listed, about 80% are singletons. The sample was PBMCs. Receptors originate from a human donor in good health.

V is TRBV19 and J is TRBJ2-1, with 8 bases that match TRBD1. Germline lookup yields CDR1 LNHDA and CDR2 SQIVND (reference sequence). CDR3 size: 13 residues. V dropped 4 bases and J dropped 5; count of bases not matched to a gene: 1. For the CDR3, the DNA is TGTGCCAGTAGTACCAGGGGGCACAATGAGCAGTTCTTC. This translates into CASSTRGHNEQFF.

The genes are TRBV19 and TRBJ1-1; D is undetermined. Per the germline V gene, CDR1 is LNHDA and CDR2 is SQIVND (reference sequence). This CDR3 spans 14 amino acids. V gave up 3 bases and J gave up 1 base, with 9 bases separating them. The CDR3 here is CASSMVIQNTEAFF. The CDR3 nucleotides read TGTGCCAGTAGTATGGTCATACAGAACACTGAAGCTTTCTTT. The entire variable domain, with the rest obtained from reference TRBV19 and TRBJ1-1, is as follows: DGGITQSPKYLFRKEGQNVTLSCEQNLNHDAMYWYRQDPGQGLRLIYYSQIVNDFQKGDIAEGYSVSREKKESFPLTVTSAQKNPTAFYLCASSMVIQNTEAFFGQGTRLTVV.

This chain links TRBV19 with TRBJ1-4, with D unresolved. Trimming shortened V by 5 bases and J by 7 bases, and 23 bases separated the two germline ends. The germline CDR1 and CDR2 sequences are LNHDA and SQIVND (reference sequence). The CDR3 contains 17 residues. The CDR3 here is CASSGLDRLSLAEKLFF. The CDR3 DNA follows: TGTGCCAGTAGTGGACTCGACCGCCTCTCCCTGGCTGAAAAACTGTTTTTT.

The chain recombines TRBV5-1 with TRBJ1-1; D ambiguous. This CDR3 is built from 14 residues. V lost 1 base and J lost 4, with 11 bases in between. CDR1 and CDR2 (germline): SGHRS, YFSETQ. In DNA form, the CDR3 reads TGCGCCAGCAGCTTGATGTCGGGGAGCACTGAAGCTTTCTTT. Translated, it gives CASSLMSGSTEAFF.

The V gene is TRBV5-1, the J gene TRBJ2-7; 10 bases map to TRBD1. CDR1 is SGHRS and CDR2 is YFSETQ in the germline V gene. The CDR3 contains 15 residues. V was pared by 3 bases and J by 1 base, with 4 bases of the junction left unmatched. Here the CDR3 DNA reads TGCGCCAGCAGCTGGGGGACAGGGGTATCCTACGAGCAGTACTTC. It translates to CASSWGTGVSYEQYF. Variable domain in full (rest from reference TRBV5-1 and TRBJ2-7): KAGVTQTPRYLIKTRGQQVTLSCSPISGHRSVSWYQQTPGQGLQFLFEYFSETQRNKGNFPGRFSGRQFSNSRSEMNVSTLELGDSALYLCASSWGTGVSYEQYFGPGTRLTVT.

This clone was picked up a small number of times. The gene calls are TRBV4-1 and TRBJ1-4, with 9 bases identical to TRBD1. Germline V gives CDR1 MGHRA, CDR2 YSYEKL. V lost 6 bases and J lost 7; bases outside the gene matches: 9. The length of the CDR3 is 15 residues. The CDR3 region has the DNA TGCGCCAGCAGGCAACAGGGGGCAGTTCGTGAAAAACTGTTTTTT. Residues: CASRQQGAVREKLFF.

The DNA of the CDR3 is TGCGCCAGCAGCCAAATACAACTAGCGGGGGATACCGGGGAGCTGTTTTTT. Encoded protein: CASSQIQLAGDTGELFF. The chain joins TRBV4-1 to TRBJ2-2, with 11 bases matching TRBD2. This CDR3 is built from 17 residues. Germline V gene data show CDR1 as MGHRA and CDR2 as YSYEKL. The J segment lost 5 bases and the V segment lost 2 bases, leaving 7 bases of the junction unmatched.

The CDR3 sequence: CASSAAGVINTGELFF. As DNA, the CDR3 is TGTGCCAGCAGCGCCGCGGGGGTAATAAACACCGGGGAGCTGTTTTTT. The chain employs TRBV5-6 and TRBJ2-2; 7 bases are a match to TRBD2. J gave up 2 bases and V 4 bases, and 8 bases lay outside the gene matches. This CDR3 has 16 residues. Germline assignment: CDR1 SGHDT and CDR2 YYEEEE.

The V call is TRBV9, the J call TRBJ2-7; a weak D match, TRBD1 (6 bases). The CDR3 consists of 12 residues. Trimming cost V 4 bases and J 8 bases, with 13 bases left between them. Germline-derived CDR1 and CDR2 are SGDLS and YYNGEE. The CDR3 loop reads CASSQGHSQQYF. The CDR3 nucleotides read TGTGCCAGCAGCCAGGGACACTCTCAGCAGTACTTC.

This clone has a single count. This sequence joins TRBV18 and TRBJ2-2; TRBD1 agrees at 8 bases. Germline assignment: CDR1 KGHSH and CDR2 LQKENI. CDR3 length: 16 residues. The V and J ends lost 3 bases and 4 bases, in that order; junction bases with no gene match: 7. The CDR3 DNA reads TGTGCCAGCTCACCCCCGGGACAGGCGTTCACCGGGGAGCTGTTTTTT. Translated: CASSPPGQAFTGELFF.

The CDR3 spells CASSLEPGTGADTQYF. The DNA of the CDR3 is TGTGCCAGCAGCTTGGAACCCGGGACAGGGGCAGATACGCAGTATTTT. This chain links TRBV11-3 with TRBJ2-3; 10 positions agree with TRBD1. Looked up from germline, CDR1 is SGHNT and CDR2 is YENEEA. The CDR3 extends over 16 amino acids. Trimming at V came to 3 bases and at J to 4 bases, leaving 7 bases not matched to a gene.

V is TRBV25-1 and J is TRBJ1-2; TRBD1 matches 7 bases. Germline CDR1 MGHDK, CDR2 SYGVNS. CDR3 length: 12 residues. Unmatched junction bases numbered 3, after V lost 7 bases and J lost 4 bases. DNA of the CDR3: TGTGCCAGCAAGGGACAGAGCTATGGCTACACCTTC. Translated, it gives CASKGQSYGYTF.

The chain carries TRBV28 and TRBJ1-1, with 10 positions matching TRBD1. Per the germline V gene, CDR1 is MDHEN and CDR2 is SYDVKM. V trimming: 4 bases; J trimming: 5 bases; junction bases outside the gene matches: 16. This CDR3 region has 18 residues. The CDR3 DNA sequence: TGTGCCAGCAGTTCTTTCCGGGACAGGGGACCGCGGGGGACTGAAGCTTTCTTT. Its protein is CASSSFRDRGPRGTEAFF.

The CDR3 loop reads CASSPDRVLGFDYNSPLHF. The CDR3 DNA reads TGTGCCAGTAGTCCGGACAGGGTTCTGGGCTTTGACTATAATTCACCCCTCCACTTT. V is TRBV19 and J is TRBJ1-6; 8 nucleotides line up with TRBD1. J gave up 3 bases and V 5 bases, and 15 bases lay outside the gene matches. Germline V CDR1 and CDR2: LNHDA, SQIVND (reference sequence). This CDR3 contains 19 residues. Based on the CDR3 plus reference TRBV19 and TRBJ1-6, the full variable domain is DGGITQSPKYLFRKEGQNVTLSCEQNLNHDAMYWYRQDPGQGLRLIYYSQIVNDFQKGDIAEGYSVSREKKESFPLTVTSAQKNPTAFYLCASSPDRVLGFDYNSPLHFGNGTRLTVT.

The chain recombines TRBV29-1 with TRBJ2-5; possible D gene TRBD1, 6 bases. The DNA end favors TRBJ2-7, so the J call may be wrong. The CDR3 loop spans 16 amino acids. Germline V gene data show CDR1 as SQVTM and CDR2 as ANQGSEA. The CDR3 protein is CSAGDTHLSSHYEQYF. CDR3 DNA: TGCAGCGCCGGGGACACCCACCTTTCTAGCCACTACGAGCAGTACTTC.

The V call is TRBV5-4, the J call TRBJ2-5, with D hard to call. V was clipped by 0 bases and J by 7 bases, with 16 bases between them. CDR1 and CDR2 (germline): SGHNT, YYREEE (reference sequence). This CDR3 comprises 15 residues. CDR3 sequence reads: CASSLEGIIGGTQYF. In nucleotides, the CDR3 is TGTGCCAGCAGCTTGGAAGGAATTATTGGCGGGACCCAGTACTTC. Full variable domain (remainder filled in from reference TRBV5-4 and TRBJ2-5): ETGVTQSPTHLIKTRGQQVTLRCSSQSGHNTVSWYQQALGQGPQFIFQYYREEENGRGNFPPRFSGLQFPNYSSELNVNALELDDSALYLCASSLEGIIGGTQYFGPGTRLLVL.

The table lists this clone with a few counts. V usage is TRBV2 and J usage is TRBJ1-2; tentatively, D is TRBD1 (6 bases). Germline assignment: CDR1 SNHLY and CDR2 FYNNEI. The V end lost 4 bases, the J end lost 2 bases, and 8 bases lay between the germline ends. The CDR3 sequence is 13 residues long. Here the CDR3 reads CASSVQGNYGYTF. In DNA, the CDR3 is TGTGCCAGCAGTGTACAGGGAAACTATGGCTACACCTTC.

Here the CDR3 reads CASSARTSGGIEQFF. CDR3 coding DNA: TGTGCCAGCAGCGCCCGGACTAGCGGTGGTATTGAGCAGTTCTTC. The chain uses TRBV7-2 and TRBJ2-1, with 10 bases lining up with TRBD2. The germline V gene has CDR1 SGHTA and CDR2 FQGNSA. CDR3 length: 15 residues. Unmatched junction bases numbered 10, after V lost 5 bases and J lost 9 bases.

The chain combines TRBV9 with TRBJ2-2; D gene uncertain. Trimming shortened V by 0 bases and J by 11 bases, and 11 bases separated the two germline ends. The CDR3 spans 13 residues. Looked up from germline, CDR1 is SGDLS and CDR2 is YYNGEE. The CDR3 loop is CASSVDAGKELFF. CDR3 in DNA: TGTGCCAGCAGCGTAGACGCAGGCAAAGAGCTGTTTTTT.

The chain couples TRBV27 to TRBJ2-7; TRBD1 matches at 7 bases. The germline gives CDR1 MNHEY, CDR2 SMNVEV (reference sequence). The CDR3 loop spans 11 amino acids. Unmatched junction bases numbered 3, after V lost 10 bases and J lost 3 bases. As DNA, the CDR3 is TGTGCCATCCGACAGGGCTACGAGCAGTACTTC. Encoded protein: CAIRQGYEQYF.